Listed below are T cell receptor beta chains from one sample, sequenced in a study of T cell responses to AZD1222 COVID-19 vaccine. Clones were read by immunoSEQ multiplex PCR, and TCRdb kept only the in-frame ones, dropping some. The sample records roughly 180,000 clones, just over 90% being singletons. The specimen was peripheral blood, collected 28 days after the second AZD1222 dose. These receptor sequences come from an adult who received the AZD1222 COVID-19 vaccine. The CDR3 runs from the conserved cysteine through the conserved F or W. Size tells how often a clone was seen (once, few, many) or the class of an expanded clone, and some rows leave it out.

length,J,V,size,CDR3
11,TRBJ2-1,TRBV19,-,CASSPGTIKFF
14,TRBJ1-5,TRBV30,-,CAWSSDRSNQPQHF
13,TRBJ1-5,TRBV10-1,-,CASSESRVQPQHF
14,TRBJ2-7,TRBV6-6,once,CASTRGGLVDEQYF
13,TRBJ1-2,TRBV7-2,-,CASSLFSGRGYTF
16,TRBJ2-3,TRBV15,-,CATKGLRGGATDTQYF
13,TRBJ1-2,TRBV7-3,-,CASSLTGGQGYTF
15,TRBJ2-7,TRBV19,-,CASSPSAGQAYEQYF
11,TRBJ1-2,TRBV3-1/TRBV3-2,-,CASSLGPGYTF
16,TRBJ1-5,TRBV12-5,-,CASGESGGISNQPQHF
15,TRBJ1-5,TRBV7-9,-,CASSLEGTRNQPQHF
14,TRBJ2-5,TRBV2,few,CASSENRDQETQYF
20,TRBJ2-1,TRBV11-2,-,CASSLDGGLAGKPSYNEQFF
11,TRBJ2-7,TRBV5-1,-,CASSFAYEQYF
13,TRBJ2-7,TRBV27,-,CASIDGTDYEQYF
14,TRBJ2-5,TRBV6-6,-,CASSYTQTQETQYF
8,TRBJ2-1,TRBV7-3,-,CASSPGFF
14,TRBJ2-5,TRBV5-1,-,CASSSQGAQETQYF
14,TRBJ1-1,TRBV30,-,CAWSVTGLRTEAFF
13,TRBJ1-2,TRBV2,-,CASKRDRGNGYTF
13,TRBJ2-5,TRBV6-5,-,CASSLAGGETQYF
14,TRBJ1-1,TRBV5-1,-,CASSLVVGGAEAFF
17,TRBJ1-5,TRBV10-3,-,CAISESMGQGGNQPQHF
15,TRBJ2-2,TRBV18,-,CASSWTSENTGELFF
14,TRBJ2-5,TRBV5-4,-,CASSLGQGQETQYF
14,TRBJ2-1,TRBV7-9,-,CASSLGGVHNEQFF
12,TRBJ1-3,TRBV10-3,-,CSNRIAGNTIYF
14,TRBJ2-5,TRBV11-3,-,CASSSRGPGETQYF
14,TRBJ1-3,TRBV27,-,CASSRGGAGNTIYF
13,TRBJ1-2,TRBV29-1,-,CSVGPQGSFGYTF
12,TRBJ1-3,TRBV30,-,CAWGYSGNTIYF